This entry lists 8 T cell receptor beta chains sequenced from one sample in a study of T cell repertoires in breast cancer (TCRdb year 2016). Library construction relied on emulsion pairing. The sequencer listed for this sample is Illumina MiSeq. A second nested PCR with blocking oligos suppressed unpaired genes, then a third nested PCR added Illumina adaptors and barcodes. The public reads were reprocessed in TCRdb via fastp at Q25 and MiXCR, keeping in-frame beta chains. Rows matching on CDR3 protein sequence are summarized as one entry with the most common DNA and genes. This sample holds roughly 40,000 distinct CDR3 sequences; about 50% were observed only once. The top ten clonotypes cover 55% to 75% of the sample. To analyze paired alpha-beta TCRs of CD8+ T cells, the researchers used an expanded emulsion RT-PCR method with primers covering all TCR V genes. Sequenced material: CD8+ T cells. Every receptor here comes from a pool of human donors with breast cancer or a healthy control (not recorded which).

This clonotype occurred a few times. V is TRBV3-1 and J is TRBJ1-2, with D unclear. Germline values: CDR1 LGHDT, CDR2 YNNKEL (reference sequence). The CDR3 is 13 amino acids. The V end lost 0 bases, the J end lost 4 bases, and 6 bases lay between the germline ends. For the CDR3, the DNA is TGTGCCAGCAGCCAAGATTCGGGCTATGGCTACACCTTC. Residues: CASSQDSGYGYTF.

The rearrangement links TRBV20-1 to TRBJ1-1, with D tentatively TRBD1 (5 bases). Germline V gives CDR1 DFQATT, CDR2 SNEGSKA (reference sequence). Trimming pared 5 bases from V and 5 bases from J, leaving 12 bases between. The CDR3 sequence is 12 residues long. The CDR3 DNA reads as TGCAGTGCTTTTTTCGGGGCGACTGAAGCTTTCTTT. This translates into CSAFFGATEAFF.

The chain is built from TRBV4-1 and TRBJ1-1; D is perhaps TRBD1 (6 bases). CDR1 and CDR2 (germline): MGHRA, YSYEKL. CDR3 size: 15 residues. Trimming took off 0 bases at V and 1 base at J, with 9 bases between the two ends. The CDR3 sequence: CASSQEGGGNTEAFF. The CDR3 DNA sequence: TGCGCCAGCAGCCAAGAAGGAGGGGGGAACACTGAAGCTTTCTTT.

This clonotype was recorded only once. The chain employs TRBV15 and TRBJ1-3, with a tentative D call TRBD1 (5 bases). The V end lost 0 bases, the J end lost 9 bases, and 6 bases lay between the germline ends. Germline V gene data show CDR1 as LNHNV and CDR2 as YYDKDF (reference sequence). This CDR3 is 12 amino acids long. The CDR3 nucleotides read TGTGCCACCAGCAGAGATGGGACCACCATATATTTT. Translation: CATSRDGTTIYF.

This clonotype was seen only a few times. The chain recombines TRBV3-1 with TRBJ2-7; 8 bases line up with TRBD1. The ends lost 3 bases at V and 2 bases at J; junction bases unmatched: 6. The CDR3 sequence is 15 residues long. Germline lookup yields CDR1 LGHDT and CDR2 YNNKEL (reference sequence). The CDR3 region is CASSQSGGLTYEQYF. The CDR3 DNA follows: TGTGCCAGCAGCCAGTCAGGGGGCCTGACCTACGAGCAGTACTTC.

This clonotype was recorded only once. The CDR3 ends on some other residue instead of the conserved phenylalanine or tryptophan, so this is likely a read error. The chain links TRBV6-6 to TRBJ2-1, with 7 bases that match TRBD2. V lost 0 bases, J lost 2 bases, and 4 bases stayed unmatched. This CDR3 is built from 16 residues. Germline assignment: CDR1 MNHNY and CDR2 SVGAGI (reference sequence). The CDR3 sequence: CASSYSAGEAYNEQFL. The CDR3 coding sequence is TGTGCCAGCAGTTACTCGGCGGGAGAGGCCTACAATGAGCAGTTCCTC.

The sample holds many counts of this clonotype. The gene calls are TRBV6-1 and TRBJ2-3; 10 positions match TRBD2. The length of the CDR3 is 14 residues. V dropped 6 bases and J dropped 3; count of bases not matched to a gene: 3. Germline V gene sequence: CDR1 MNHNS, CDR2 SASEGT. Here the CDR3 reads CASSIAGGTDTQYF. CDR3 in DNA: TGTGCCAGCAGCATAGCGGGGGGAACAGATACGCAGTATTTT.

This rearrangement joins TRBV20-1 to TRBJ2-3, with D unclear. The length of the CDR3 is 14 residues. Looked up from germline, CDR1 is DFQATT and CDR2 is SNEGSKA (reference sequence). With 0 bases removed from V and 0 bases from J, the gap between germline ends came to 7 bases. CDR3 loop: CSARDSVSTDTQYF. The CDR3 DNA reads TGCAGTGCTAGAGACAGCGTTAGCACAGATACGCAGTATTTT.